These T cell receptor beta chains were read from a single sample in a study of T-cell memory formation after mild COVID-19. TCRdb processed the 5' RACE reads anew with MiXCR; each CDR3 protein has one entry. The top ten clones hold 13% of a sample with over 400,000 distinct CDR3 sequences, 23% of them seen once. The specimen was PBMCs or a T cell subset sorted from them (not recorded which). The receptors stem from an adult woman who had mild COVID-19 (a few samples of this study predate the infection). Cell type and time point are not known. CDR3s include the opening cysteine and the closing phenylalanine or tryptophan. The order of the fields is CDR3 DNA, CDR3 protein, clone size, V gene, J gene, D gene. D genes are given only for firm matches. Some rows have no size entry. The others give once, few or many, or a class for an expanded clone.

CDR3nt: TGCAGCGTTAACAGATTAGCCGCCGGGGAGCTGTTTTTT; CDR3aa: CSVNRLAAGELFF; abundance: NA; v_gene: TRBV29-1; j_gene: TRBJ2-2; d_gene: NA
CDR3nt: TGTGCCAGCAGTTTTAGAGACAGGGATCGGGGGGAGCAGTTCTTC; CDR3aa: CASSFRDRDRGEQFF; abundance: NA; v_gene: TRBV12-3/TRBV12-4; j_gene: TRBJ2-1; d_gene: NA
CDR3nt: TGTGCCAGCACCGGTACAGGGGGTGTGGAGACCCAGTACTTC; CDR3aa: CASTGTGGVETQYF; abundance: few; v_gene: TRBV27; j_gene: TRBJ2-5; d_gene: TRBD1
CDR3nt: TGTGCCAGCTCACCTAGGCCCTCGAATGAAAAACTGTTTTTT; CDR3aa: CASSPRPSNEKLFF; abundance: NA; v_gene: TRBV18; j_gene: TRBJ1-4; d_gene: NA
CDR3nt: TGTGCCAGCAGTGACCCGGGACAGGCTTCCTACGAGCAGTACTTC; CDR3aa: CASSDPGQASYEQYF; abundance: NA; v_gene: TRBV6-2/TRBV6-3; j_gene: TRBJ2-7; d_gene: TRBD1
CDR3nt: TGCAGCGTTGGGGTATCCGGGGCCAACGTCCTGACTTTC; CDR3aa: CSVGVSGANVLTF; abundance: few; v_gene: TRBV29-1; j_gene: TRBJ2-6; d_gene: NA
CDR3nt: TGTGCCAGCAGCTTAGTGGTCGCTGAAGCTTTCTTT; CDR3aa: CASSLVVAEAFF; abundance: NA; v_gene: TRBV7-2; j_gene: TRBJ1-1; d_gene: NA
CDR3nt: TGTGCCAGCAGCCTGCTAAGACTAGCGGGGCCCACAGATACGCAGTATTTT; CDR3aa: CASSLLRLAGPTDTQYF; abundance: NA; v_gene: TRBV11-2; j_gene: TRBJ2-3; d_gene: TRBD2
CDR3nt: TGTGCCAGCAGTCCCATTGTCGGCTACGAGCAGTACTTC; CDR3aa: CASSPIVGYEQYF; abundance: few; v_gene: TRBV6-5; j_gene: TRBJ2-7; d_gene: NA
CDR3nt: TGCGCCAGCAGCTTGATGGGACAGGGGGCGGGAGATACGCAGTATTTT; CDR3aa: CASSLMGQGAGDTQYF; abundance: NA; v_gene: TRBV5-1; j_gene: TRBJ2-3; d_gene: TRBD1
CDR3nt: TGCAGCGCGGTAGGGTTAACAGAAGCTTTCTTT; CDR3aa: CSAVGLTEAFF; abundance: NA; v_gene: TRBV29-1; j_gene: TRBJ1-1; d_gene: NA
CDR3nt: TGCAGCGTTGGGGGACTAGTCGGCACAGATACGCAGTATTTT; CDR3aa: CSVGGLVGTDTQYF; abundance: NA; v_gene: TRBV29-1; j_gene: TRBJ2-3; d_gene: TRBD2
CDR3nt: TGCGCCAGCAGCTTGCTTCTTACGACAGGGAATGGCTACACCTTC; CDR3aa: CASSLLLTTGNGYTF; abundance: NA; v_gene: TRBV5-1; j_gene: TRBJ1-2; d_gene: TRBD1
CDR3nt: TGTGCCAGTAGTATTGTGGAGAGCTCCTACAATGAGCAGTTCTTC; CDR3aa: CASSIVESSYNEQFF; abundance: few; v_gene: TRBV19; j_gene: TRBJ2-1; d_gene: NA
CDR3nt: TGTGCCAGCAGTTACTCTTTTGAGAACACTGAAGCTTTCTTT; CDR3aa: CASSYSFENTEAFF; abundance: NA; v_gene: TRBV6-5; j_gene: TRBJ1-1; d_gene: NA
CDR3nt: TGTGCCAGCAGTTACTCGGGCCGATGGGGCGAGCAGTACTTC; CDR3aa: CASSYSGRWGEQYF; abundance: NA; v_gene: TRBV6-6; j_gene: TRBJ2-7; d_gene: NA
CDR3nt: TGTGCCAGCAGATTGAGGGTCTCCTACGAGCAGTACTTC; CDR3aa: CASRLRVSYEQYF; abundance: few; v_gene: TRBV2; j_gene: TRBJ2-7; d_gene: NA
CDR3nt: TGCGCCAGCAGCCGGGACAGCAGCTCCTACGAGCAGTACTTC; CDR3aa: CASSRDSSSYEQYF; abundance: many; v_gene: TRBV5-1; j_gene: TRBJ2-7; d_gene: TRBD1
CDR3nt: TGTGCCAGCAGCTTAGGGGCAGGGGGGGACACAGATACGCAGTATTTT; CDR3aa: CASSLGAGGDTDTQYF; abundance: NA; v_gene: TRBV7-9; j_gene: TRBJ2-3; d_gene: NA
CDR3nt: TGTGCCAGCAGCCCGAAACCGGGGGGGCGGGAAGATACGCAGTATTTT; CDR3aa: CASSPKPGGREDTQYF; abundance: few; v_gene: TRBV7-2; j_gene: TRBJ2-3; d_gene: TRBD2
CDR3nt: TGCGCCAGCAGCTTAGGACAGCACAACTATGGCTACACCTTC; CDR3aa: CASSLGQHNYGYTF; abundance: NA; v_gene: TRBV5-1; j_gene: TRBJ1-2; d_gene: NA
CDR3nt: TGCAGCGTCAGCGCGAACACCGGGGAGCTGTTTTTT; CDR3aa: CSVSANTGELFF; abundance: NA; v_gene: TRBV29-1; j_gene: TRBJ2-2; d_gene: NA
CDR3nt: TGTGCCAGCAGCTGGGGGGGAAACACCATATATTTT; CDR3aa: CASSWGGNTIYF; abundance: NA; v_gene: TRBV7-2; j_gene: TRBJ1-3; d_gene: NA
CDR3nt: TGTGCCAGCAGCCAAGATCCTGGAGGGAGGGGAGGCACAGATACGCAGTATTTT; CDR3aa: CASSQDPGGRGGTDTQYF; abundance: NA; v_gene: TRBV4-2; j_gene: TRBJ2-3; d_gene: TRBD2
CDR3nt: TGTGCCAGCAGCCTTTCCTACTACGAGCAGTACTTC; CDR3aa: CASSLSYYEQYF; abundance: few; v_gene: TRBV7-9; j_gene: TRBJ2-7; d_gene: NA
CDR3nt: TGTGCCAGTAGCGGGTATGAATCCAATGAGCAGTTCTTC; CDR3aa: CASSGYESNEQFF; abundance: few; v_gene: TRBV19; j_gene: TRBJ2-1; d_gene: NA
CDR3nt: TGTGCCAGCAGTCCCGGGACAGGGGGCCCCGAGCAGTACTTC; CDR3aa: CASSPGTGGPEQYF; abundance: NA; v_gene: TRBV12-3/TRBV12-4; j_gene: TRBJ2-7; d_gene: TRBD1
CDR3nt: TGTGCCAGCAGTGTTTCCGGGAACTATGGCTACACCTTC; CDR3aa: CASSVSGNYGYTF; abundance: few; v_gene: TRBV25-1; j_gene: TRBJ1-2; d_gene: NA
CDR3nt: TGCGCCAGCAGCTTGGGGACAGGGGGCTTGACGGAGCAGTACTTC; CDR3aa: CASSLGTGGLTEQYF; abundance: NA; v_gene: TRBV5-1; j_gene: TRBJ2-7; d_gene: TRBD1
CDR3nt: TGTGCCAGCAGCTTAGGGGGGGACAGGCTCCCCACAGATACGCAGTATTTT; CDR3aa: CASSLGGDRLPTDTQYF; abundance: NA; v_gene: TRBV11-2; j_gene: TRBJ2-3; d_gene: TRBD1
CDR3nt: TGTGCCAGCAGCTCCCCGACTAGCGGGAGTGGTTACGAGCAGTACTTC; CDR3aa: CASSSPTSGSGYEQYF; abundance: once; v_gene: TRBV9; j_gene: TRBJ2-7; d_gene: TRBD2